This TCR beta chain was documented in a study of cytomegalovirus exposure and HLA in healthy donors. Study background: A previous analysis identified fewer than 130 million unique TCR beta sequences derived from roughly 180 million T cells. Study-level findings and limits: It was 150 to 200 TCR beta chains that were listed as cytomegalovirus-associated. In a later analysis, TCR association rates varied by HLA locus: DRB1 most, HLA-C fewest. A previous analysis found most TCR beta V segments productive roughly 87% or roughly 30% of the time.

The PCR made use of 60 Vbeta and 13 Jbeta primers. This table comes from immunoSEQ multiplex PCR, and its TCRdb copy is limited to in-frame clones, with some not included. The data hold 150,000 to 200,000 clones, with roughly four fifths observed a single time. Points on this clone: Its target is unknown.

V lost 1 base to trimming and J lost 8 bases, with 16 bases between them. The CDR3 runs 15 residues. Germline values: CDR1 MNHEY, CDR2 SMNVEV (reference sequence). Material for sequencing was PBMCs. This sequence joins TRBV27 and TRBJ2-3; the D gene is possibly TRBD1 (6 bases). The receptor comes from a man aged 25 to 40 in good health and CMV-seronegative. The CDR3 sequence is CASSLFVGAEATQYF. CDR3 coding DNA: TGTGCCAGCAGTTTATTCGTGGGGGCGGAAGCTACGCAGTATTTT.